The text below deals with one T cell receptor (beta chain). Its antigen is unknown. This specimen comes from a study of regulatory and conventional T cells in RAG deficiency. The assay was immunoSEQ multiplex PCR, and TCRdb's table has in-frame clones only and misses some. The sample records roughly 29,000 clones, about 93% being singletons. Germline V lookup: CDR1 MNHEY, CDR2 SVGAGI. Deletions cut 7 bases from V and 3 bases from J, with 12 bases between. The CDR3 extends over 13 amino acids. Findings and caveats of the study: In Omenn syndrome, Treg and Tconv repertoires overlapped >85%. Control T-cell subsets had markedly higher Shannon entropy and lower Simpson indices than RAG-deficient patients.

Regulatory T cells were sorted from blood as CD4+ CD25-high CD127-low cells. The same sample was also used in a study of regulatory T cells. That source reports: Primers: 52 TRBV forward and 13 TRBJ reverse.

The specimen was Tregs sorted from blood. The genes are TRBV6-5 and TRBJ1-2; possible D gene TRBD1, 6 bases. The clonotype was recovered from a human donor in good health. CDR3 sequence (DNA): TGTGCCAGCATGGGGGGCCCCCACTATGGCTACACCTTC. Residues: CASMGGPHYGYTF.